This T cell receptor (beta chain) was captured in a study of control samples from healthy donors and cancer patients. The CDR3 runs 12 residues. V was trimmed by 5 bases and J by 6 bases, leaving 8 bases between them. The V gene's germline CDR1 is MNHEY and CDR2 SMNVEV (reference sequence). This clone was counted a single time. Assay used: immunoSEQ multiplex PCR; TCRdb lists only in-frame clones, some missing. The data show about 54,000 clones, approximately 95% seen once. This sequence joins TRBV27 and TRBJ2-1; D gene ambiguous. The clonotype comes from a woman aged 25 to 39 in good health. The source material was blood. CDR3 sequence (DNA): TGTGCCAGCAGTGTCGTGGGCAATGAGCAGTTCTTC. Translated, it gives CASSVVGNEQFF.